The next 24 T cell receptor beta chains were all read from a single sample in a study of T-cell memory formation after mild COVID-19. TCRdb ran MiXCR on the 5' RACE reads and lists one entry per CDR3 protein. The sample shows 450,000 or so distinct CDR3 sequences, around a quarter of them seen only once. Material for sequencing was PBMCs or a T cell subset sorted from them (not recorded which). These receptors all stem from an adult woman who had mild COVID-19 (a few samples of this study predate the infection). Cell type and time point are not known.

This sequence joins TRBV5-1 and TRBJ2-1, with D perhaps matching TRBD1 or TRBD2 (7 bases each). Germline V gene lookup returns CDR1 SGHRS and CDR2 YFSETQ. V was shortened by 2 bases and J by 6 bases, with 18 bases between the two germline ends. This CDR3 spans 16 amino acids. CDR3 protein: CASSFQGGGGRNEQFF. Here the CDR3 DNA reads TGCGCCAGCAGCTTTCAGGGGGGGGGGGGACGCAATGAGCAGTTCTTC.

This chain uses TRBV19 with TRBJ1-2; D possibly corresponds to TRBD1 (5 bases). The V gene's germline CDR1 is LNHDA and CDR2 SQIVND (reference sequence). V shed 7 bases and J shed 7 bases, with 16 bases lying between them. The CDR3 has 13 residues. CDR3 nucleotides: TGTGCCAGTACGATTACGCAGGGTGCTGGCTACACCTTC. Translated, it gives CASTITQGAGYTF.

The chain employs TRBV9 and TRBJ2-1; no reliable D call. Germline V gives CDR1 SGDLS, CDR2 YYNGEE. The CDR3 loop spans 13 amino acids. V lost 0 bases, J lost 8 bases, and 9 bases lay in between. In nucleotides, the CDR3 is TGTGCCAGCAGCGTAGAAGGGTATGATGAGCAGTTCTTC. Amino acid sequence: CASSVEGYDEQFF.

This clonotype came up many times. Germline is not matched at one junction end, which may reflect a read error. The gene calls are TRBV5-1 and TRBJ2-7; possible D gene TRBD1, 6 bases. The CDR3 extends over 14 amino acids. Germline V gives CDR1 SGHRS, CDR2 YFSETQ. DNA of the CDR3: TGTGCCAGCAGTCTAGGACAGAGCTCCTACGAGCAGTACTTC. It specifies CASSLGQSSYEQYF. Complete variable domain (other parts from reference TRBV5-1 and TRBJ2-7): KAGVTQTPRYLIKTRGQQVTLSCSPISGHRSVSWYQQTPGQGLQFLFEYFSETQRNKGNFPGRFSGRQFSNSRSEMNVSTLELGDSALYLCASSLGQSSYEQYFGPGTRLTVT.

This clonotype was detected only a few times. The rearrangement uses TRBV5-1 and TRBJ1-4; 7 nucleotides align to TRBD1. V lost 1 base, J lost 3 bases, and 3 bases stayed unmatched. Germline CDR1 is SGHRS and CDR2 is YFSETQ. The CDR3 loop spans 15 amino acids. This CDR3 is CASSLPTGPNEKLFF. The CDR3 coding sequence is TGCGCCAGCAGCTTGCCGACAGGGCCTAATGAAAAACTGTTTTTT.

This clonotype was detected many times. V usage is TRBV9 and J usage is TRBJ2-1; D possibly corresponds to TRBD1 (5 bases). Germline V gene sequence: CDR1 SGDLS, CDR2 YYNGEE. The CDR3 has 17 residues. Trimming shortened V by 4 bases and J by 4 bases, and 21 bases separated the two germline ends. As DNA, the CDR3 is TGTGCCAGCAGCCCATCAGGGTTGCCCGGACCTTACAATGAGCAGTTCTTC. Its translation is CASSPSGLPGPYNEQFF.

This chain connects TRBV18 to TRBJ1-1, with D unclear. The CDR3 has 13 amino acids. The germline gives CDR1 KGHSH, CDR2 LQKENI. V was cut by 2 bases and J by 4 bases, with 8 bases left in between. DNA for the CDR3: TGTGCCAGCTCACCAGAACGGGGCACTGAAGCTTTCTTT. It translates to CASSPERGTEAFF.

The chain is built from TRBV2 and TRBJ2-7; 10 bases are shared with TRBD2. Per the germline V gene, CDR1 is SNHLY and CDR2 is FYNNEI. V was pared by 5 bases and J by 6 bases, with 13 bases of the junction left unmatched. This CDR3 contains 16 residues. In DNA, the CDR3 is TGTGCCAGCAGTTATATAACTAGCGGGACTACGGGCGAGCAGTACTTC. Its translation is CASSYITSGTTGEQYF.

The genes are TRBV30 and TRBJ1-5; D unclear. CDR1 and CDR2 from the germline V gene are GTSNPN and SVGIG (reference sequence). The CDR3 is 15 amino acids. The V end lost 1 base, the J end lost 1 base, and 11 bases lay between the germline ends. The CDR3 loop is CAWSGGVGSNQPQHF. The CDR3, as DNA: TGTGCCTGGAGTGGGGGAGTTGGGAGCAATCAGCCCCAGCATTTT.

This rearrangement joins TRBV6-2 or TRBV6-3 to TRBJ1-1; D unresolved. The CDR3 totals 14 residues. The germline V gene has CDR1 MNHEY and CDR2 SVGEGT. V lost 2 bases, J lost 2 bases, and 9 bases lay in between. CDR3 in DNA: TGTGCCAGCAGTTACGTTCCGGGTAACACTGAAGCTTTCTTT. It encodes CASSYVPGNTEAFF.

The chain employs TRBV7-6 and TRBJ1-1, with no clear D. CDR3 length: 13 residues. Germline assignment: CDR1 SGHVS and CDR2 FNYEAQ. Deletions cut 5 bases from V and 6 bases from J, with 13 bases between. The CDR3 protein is CASSRDGYSEAFF. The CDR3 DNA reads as TGTGCCAGCAGCCGCGACGGGTACTCTGAAGCTTTCTTT.

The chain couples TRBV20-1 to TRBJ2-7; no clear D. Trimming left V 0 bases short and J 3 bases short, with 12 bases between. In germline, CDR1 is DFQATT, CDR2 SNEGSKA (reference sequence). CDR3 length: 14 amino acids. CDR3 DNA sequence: TGCAGTGCTAGAGATCGGTACTACTACTACGAGCAGTACTTC. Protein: CSARDRYYYYEQYF.

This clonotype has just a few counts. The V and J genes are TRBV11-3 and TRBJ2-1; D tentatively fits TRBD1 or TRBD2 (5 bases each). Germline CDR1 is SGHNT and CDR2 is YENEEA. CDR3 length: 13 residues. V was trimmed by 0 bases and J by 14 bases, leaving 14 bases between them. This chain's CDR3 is CASSLDRGFDEFF. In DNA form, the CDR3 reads TGTGCCAGCAGCTTAGATCGGGGCTTTGATGAGTTCTTC.

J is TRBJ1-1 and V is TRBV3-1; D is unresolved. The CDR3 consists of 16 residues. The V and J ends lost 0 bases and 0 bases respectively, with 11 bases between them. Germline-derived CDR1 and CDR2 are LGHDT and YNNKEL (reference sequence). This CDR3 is CASSQDVARLNTEAFF. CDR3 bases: TGTGCCAGCAGCCAAGATGTCGCCAGGTTGAACACTGAAGCTTTCTTT.

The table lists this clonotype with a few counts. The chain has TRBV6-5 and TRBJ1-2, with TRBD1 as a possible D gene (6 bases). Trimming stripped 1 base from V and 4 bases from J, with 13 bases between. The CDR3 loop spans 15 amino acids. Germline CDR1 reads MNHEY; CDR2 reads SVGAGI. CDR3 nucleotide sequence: TGTGCCAGCAGTTACTTTTCAGGGACACGCTATGGCTACACCTTC. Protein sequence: CASSYFSGTRYGYTF.

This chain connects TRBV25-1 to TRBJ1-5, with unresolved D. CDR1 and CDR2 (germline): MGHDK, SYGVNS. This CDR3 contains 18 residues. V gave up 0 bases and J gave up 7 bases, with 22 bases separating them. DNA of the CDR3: TGTGCCAGCAGTGAATATATATCGGCAGGACTGCCCGCGCAGCCCCAGCATTTT. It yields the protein CASSEYISAGLPAQPQHF. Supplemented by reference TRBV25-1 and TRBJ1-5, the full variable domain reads EADIYQTPRYLVIGTGKKITLECSQTMGHDKMYWYQQDPGMELHLIHYSYGVNSTEKGDLSSESTVSRIRTEHFPLTLESARPSHTSQYLCASSEYISAGLPAQPQHFGDGTRLSIL.

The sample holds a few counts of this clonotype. The CDR3 DNA reads TGTGCCACCCGGACTGACAGTCCCTACGAGCAGTACTTC. Amino acid sequence: CATRTDSPYEQYF. The chain joins TRBV6-2 or TRBV6-3 to TRBJ2-7; D is tentatively TRBD1 or TRBD2 (5 bases each). The germline V gene has CDR1 MNHEY and CDR2 SVGEGT. The CDR3 is made up of 13 amino acids. Trimming left V 10 bases short and J 2 bases short, with 15 bases between.

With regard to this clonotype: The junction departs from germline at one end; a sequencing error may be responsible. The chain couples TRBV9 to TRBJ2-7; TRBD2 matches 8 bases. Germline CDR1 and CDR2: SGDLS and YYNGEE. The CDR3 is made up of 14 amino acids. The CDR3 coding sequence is TGTGCCAGCAGCGGGAGCGGGAGCTCCCACGAGCAGTACTTC. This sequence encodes CASSGSGSSHEQYF. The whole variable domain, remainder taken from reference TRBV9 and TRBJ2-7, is DSGVTQTPKHLITATGQRVTLRCSPRSGDLSVYWYQQSLDQGLQFLIQYYNGEERAKGNILERFSAQQFPDLHSELNLSSLELGDSALYFCASSGSGSSHEQYFGPGTRLTVT.

The CDR3 here is CASSSGDSRAYEQYF. In DNA, the CDR3 is TGTGCCAGCAGCTCCGGGGACAGTCGGGCTTACGAGCAGTACTTC. V and J are TRBV7-9 and TRBJ2-7; 7 nucleotides align to TRBD1. V gave up 4 bases and J gave up 4 bases; unmatched junction bases: 10. This CDR3 is 15 amino acids long. Germline values: CDR1 SEHNR, CDR2 FQNEAQ (reference sequence).

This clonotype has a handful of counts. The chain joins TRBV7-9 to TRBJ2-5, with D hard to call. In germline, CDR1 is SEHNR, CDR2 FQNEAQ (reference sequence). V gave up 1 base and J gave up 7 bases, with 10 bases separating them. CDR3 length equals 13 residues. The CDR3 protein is CASSLVSIGTQYF. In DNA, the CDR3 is TGTGCCAGCAGCTTAGTATCAATTGGGACCCAGTACTTC.

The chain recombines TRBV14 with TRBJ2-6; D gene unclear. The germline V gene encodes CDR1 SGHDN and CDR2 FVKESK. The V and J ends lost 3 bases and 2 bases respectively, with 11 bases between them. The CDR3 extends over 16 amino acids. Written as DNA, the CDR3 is TGTGCCAGCAGCCAGGAAGTAAGGGCTGGGGCCAACGTCCTGACTTTC. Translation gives CASSQEVRAGANVLTF.

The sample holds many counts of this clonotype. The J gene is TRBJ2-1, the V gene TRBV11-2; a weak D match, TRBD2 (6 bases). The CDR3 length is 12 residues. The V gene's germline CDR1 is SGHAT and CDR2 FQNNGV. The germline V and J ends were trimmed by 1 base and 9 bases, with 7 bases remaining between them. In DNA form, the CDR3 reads TGTGCCAGCAGCTTAGGGAGGGGTGAGCAGTTCTTC. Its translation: CASSLGRGEQFF.

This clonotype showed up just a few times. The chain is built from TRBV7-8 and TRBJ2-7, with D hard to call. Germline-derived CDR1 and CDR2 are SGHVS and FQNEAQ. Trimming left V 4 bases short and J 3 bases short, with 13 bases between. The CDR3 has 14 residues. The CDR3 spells CASSSAISVYEQYF. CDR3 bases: TGTGCCAGCAGCTCCGCGATATCCGTCTACGAGCAGTACTTC.

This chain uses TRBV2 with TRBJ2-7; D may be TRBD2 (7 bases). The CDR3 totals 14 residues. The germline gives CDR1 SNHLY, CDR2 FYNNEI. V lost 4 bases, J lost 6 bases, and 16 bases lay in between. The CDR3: CASSVRGAAVEQYF. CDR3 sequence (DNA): TGTGCCAGCAGTGTTCGGGGGGCCGCTGTCGAGCAGTACTTC.